This T cell receptor (beta chain) is drawn from a study of T cells in Graves' hyperthyroidism and ophthalmopathy. Study summary: It was at initial diagnosis, before any treatment, that peripheral blood was collected.

There were TCR beta CDR3 regions amplified from RNA transcripts. A set of HTBI primers served as the primers for a first-round RT-PCR of the TCR CDR3. TCRdb independently ran MiXCR on the multiplex PCR reads; one entry per CDR3 protein. In the table there are some 490,000 distinct CDR3 sequences, approximately 23% of which are singletons. CDR3 size: 15 residues. V gave up 2 bases and J gave up 2 bases; unmatched junction bases: 6. CDR1 is KGHSH, CDR2 LQKENI, per germline. Uncontrolled infection, other autoimmune disease, pregnancy or lactation led to exclusion. In making diagnoses, clinical symptoms, serum thyroxine and TRAb, thyroid ultrasound and orbital computed tomography were all used.

The clonotype comes from a woman in her 70s with Graves' ophthalmopathy. This chain connects TRBV18 to TRBJ2-7; TRBD2 aligns across 7 bases. Material for sequencing was blood. The CDR3 loop reads CASSPTGGSTYEQYF. The CDR3, as DNA: TGTGCCAGCTCACCAACCGGCGGGAGTACCTACGAGCAGTACTTC.